A single sample is the source of the 31 T cell receptor beta chains below, sequenced in a study of blood T cell repertoires in COVID-19. Clones were sequenced by immunoSEQ multiplex PCR, and TCRdb holds only the in-frame ones, with some missing. The sample lists 270,000 or so clones, 65% to 90% occurring once. Sequenced sample: peripheral blood. These receptors all stem from a human donor in a cohort sampled during active COVID-19.

The gene calls are TRBV11-1 and TRBJ2-7; TRBD2 matches at 9 bases. The V segment lost 3 bases and the J segment 0 bases; nucleotides outside the gene matches: 3. The V gene's germline CDR1 is SGHAT and CDR2 FQDESV (reference sequence). The CDR3 spans 15 residues. The CDR3 region is CASSFASGISYEQYF. For the CDR3, the DNA is TGTGCCAGCAGCTTTGCTAGCGGGATCTCCTACGAGCAGTACTTC.

This CDR3 is CASSSGSAAYNEQFF. In DNA, the CDR3 is TGTGCCAGCAGTTCAGGTAGCGCTGCCTACAATGAGCAGTTCTTC. V usage is TRBV6-2 or TRBV6-3 and J usage is TRBJ2-1; weak D call: TRBD2 (5 bases). V was pared by 4 bases and J by 2 bases, with 12 bases between. The CDR3 has 15 residues. Germline V gene data show CDR1 as MNHEY and CDR2 as SVGEGT.

The V and J genes are TRBV2 and TRBJ2-7, with TRBD2 identical over 7 bases. Germline V gene sequence: CDR1 SNHLY, CDR2 FYNNEI. The CDR3 has 14 amino acids. Germline trimming cut 7 bases from V and 4 bases from J; bases unmatched to any gene: 10. The CDR3 sequence: CASTRTSVSYEQYF. The CDR3 region has the DNA TGTGCCAGCACTCGGACTAGTGTGAGTTACGAGCAGTACTTC. The variable domain in full, completed from reference TRBV2 and TRBJ2-7, reads EPEVTQTPSHQVTQMGQEVILRCVPISNHLYFYWYRQILGQKVEFLVSFYNNEISEKSEIFDDQFSVERPDGSNFTLKIRSTKLEDSAMYFCASTRTSVSYEQYFGPGTRLTVT.

The chain combines TRBV24-1 with TRBJ2-5; TRBD1 aligns across 9 bases. The CDR3 loop spans 16 amino acids. Germline values: CDR1 KGHDR, CDR2 SFDVKD. Trimming removed 5 bases from V and 2 bases from J; junction bases left unmatched: 8. The CDR3 here is CATSARRDRAQETQYF. CDR3 sequence (DNA): TGTGCCACCAGTGCCCGCCGGGACAGGGCACAAGAGACCCAGTACTTC.

This chain links TRBV6-5 with TRBJ2-7; a possible D gene is TRBD1 (6 bases). The length of the CDR3 is 13 residues. Trimming cost V 6 bases and J 7 bases, with 16 bases left between them. CDR1 MNHEY and CDR2 SVGAGI come from the germline V gene. CDR3 coding DNA: TGTGCCAGCAGCCTCAACCACAGGGCGGAGCAGTACTTC. Translation gives CASSLNHRAEQYF.

The sample holds one count of this clone. Here the CDR3 reads CASSLGVGNTEAFF. CDR3 coding DNA: TGTGCCAGCTCACTAGGGGTGGGGAACACTGAAGCTTTCTTT. V is TRBV18 and J is TRBJ1-1; tentative D call: TRBD1 (5 bases). The ends were cut back, 4 bases at V and 1 base at J, with 10 bases in the middle. The CDR3 has 14 residues. The germline V gene encodes CDR1 KGHSH and CDR2 LQKENI.

This clone was picked up a small number of times. The chain uses TRBV19 and TRBJ1-5; 7 bases match TRBD1. The V gene end was trimmed by 4 bases and the J gene end by 5 bases; junction bases not matched to a gene: 5. Per the germline V gene, CDR1 is LNHDA and CDR2 is SQIVND (reference sequence). This CDR3 comprises 14 residues. DNA of the CDR3: TGTGCCAGTAGTAGCGAGGGGGCCCATCAGCCCCAGCATTTT. Protein product: CASSSEGAHQPQHF.

The V and J genes are TRBV2 and TRBJ2-7; D possibly corresponds to TRBD1 (5 bases). Per the germline V gene, CDR1 is SNHLY and CDR2 is FYNNEI. The CDR3 has 14 amino acids. Trimming took 6 bases from V and 3 from J, leaving 15 bases between them. This CDR3 is CASRRGQTNYEQYF. The CDR3 DNA reads as TGTGCCAGCAGAAGGGGCCAAACGAACTACGAGCAGTACTTC.

The rearrangement joins TRBV27 to TRBJ2-5; D is unclear. With 6 bases removed from V and 4 bases from J, the gap between germline ends came to 12 bases. This CDR3 contains 13 residues. Germline values: CDR1 MNHEY, CDR2 SMNVEV (reference sequence). Here the CDR3 reads CASRHSGSETQYF. The DNA of the CDR3 is TGTGCCAGCAGGCATAGTGGTTCAGAGACCCAGTACTTC.

This chain uses TRBV7-6 with TRBJ1-6; D unclear. Deletions cut 4 bases from V and 7 bases from J, with 17 bases between. From germline, CDR1 is SGHVS and CDR2 FNYEAQ. This CDR3 contains 16 residues. The chain's CDR3 is CASSSTSLGFNSPLHF. The CDR3 region has the DNA TGTGCCAGCAGCTCGACTTCCCTCGGGTTCAATTCACCCCTCCACTTT.

Only one count was recorded for this clone. The rearrangement links TRBV10-2 to TRBJ2-1; tentative D call: TRBD2 (5 bases). The CDR3 runs to 13 residues. The germline V gene encodes CDR1 WSHSY and CDR2 SAAADI. Between the trimmed V and J ends, which lost 6 bases and 4 bases, there was a span of 10 bases. CDR3 in DNA: TGCGCCAGCAGGCTAACTAGTTACAATGAGCAGTTCTTC. Residues: CASRLTSYNEQFF.

The chain couples TRBV19 to TRBJ2-1, with D perhaps TRBD1 (6 bases). This CDR3 is 13 amino acids long. Germline CDR1 is LNHDA and CDR2 is SQIVND (reference sequence). Deletions cut 4 bases from V and 3 bases from J, with 7 bases between. CDR3 sequence: CASSTTGYNEQFF. The CDR3 DNA sequence: TGTGCCAGTAGTACGACAGGCTACAATGAGCAGTTCTTC.

The gene calls are TRBV30 and TRBJ2-1, with TRBD2 matching over 10 bases. Germline trimming cut 3 bases from V and 8 bases from J; bases unmatched to any gene: 16. The CDR3 is 17 amino acids. Germline CDR1 and CDR2: GTSNPN and SVGIG (reference sequence). CDR3 coding DNA: TGTGCCTGGAGAGAATTATCCTCTAGCGGGAGTAGGGATGAGCAGTTCTTC. Protein sequence: CAWRELSSSGSRDEQFF.

The chain has TRBV5-6 and TRBJ1-1; 10 nucleotides line up with TRBD1. V lost 4 bases, J lost 7 bases, and 7 bases stayed unmatched. Germline assignment: CDR1 SGHDT and CDR2 YYEEEE. This CDR3 has 14 amino acids. The CDR3 reads CASSRRQGAFEAFF. CDR3 bases: TGTGCCAGCAGCCGCCGACAGGGGGCGTTTGAAGCTTTCTTT.

This clone was recorded a few times. The chain couples TRBV3-1 (or the pseudogene TRBV3-2) to TRBJ2-7; 10 bases match TRBD1. V was clipped by 7 bases and J by 0 bases; unmatched bases: 15. The CDR3 consists of 18 residues. Germline V gene lookup returns CDR1 LGHDT and CDR2 YNNKEL (reference sequence). DNA of the CDR3: TGTGCCAGCACCTCGGGGACAGGGGCCGCTCGCCGCTCCTACGAGCAGTACTTC. This encodes CASTSGTGAARRSYEQYF.

The chain recombines TRBV6-5 with TRBJ2-1; 8 nucleotides agree with TRBD2. J was trimmed by 4 bases and V by 0 bases; bases with no gene match: 5. This CDR3 spans 16 amino acids. Per the germline V gene, CDR1 is MNHEY and CDR2 is SVGAGI. CDR3 in DNA: TGTGCCAGCAGTTACTCGAGGCCTAGCGGGTACAATGAGCAGTTCTTC. This encodes CASSYSRPSGYNEQFF.

The CDR3 reads CASSFHLPTGPGLGQMNTEAFF. The CDR3 DNA reads as TGTGCCAGCAGCTTCCATCTACCGACAGGGCCAGGTTTGGGGCAAATGAACACTGAAGCTTTCTTT. This chain links TRBV7-6 with TRBJ1-1; 7 nucleotides match TRBD1. V lost 3 bases, J lost 0 bases, and 25 bases stayed unmatched. The CDR3 extends over 22 amino acids. Per germline, CDR1 SGHVS and CDR2 FNYEAQ. Together with reference TRBV7-6 and TRBJ1-1, the CDR3 gives the full variable domain: GAGVSQSPRYKVTKRGQDVALRCDPISGHVSLYWYRQALGQGPEFLTYFNYEAQQDKSGLPNDRFSAERPEGSISTLTIQRTEQRDSAMYRCASSFHLPTGPGLGQMNTEAFFGQGTRLTVV.

V gene TRBV7-8 combines with J gene TRBJ2-1; TRBD2 matches 13 bases. V was pared by 8 bases and J by 6 bases, with 13 bases of the junction left unmatched. The CDR3 contains 17 residues. From germline, CDR1 is SGHVS and CDR2 FQNEAQ. Here the CDR3 reads CASRGLIGTSGVNEQFF. The CDR3 DNA reads as TGTGCCAGCCGAGGGTTAATCGGGACTAGCGGGGTCAATGAGCAGTTCTTC.

Only one count was recorded for this clone. The sample holds other DNA sequences that translate to the same CDR3. The chain uses TRBV18 and TRBJ1-1; D unresolved. In germline, CDR1 is KGHSH, CDR2 LQKENI. The CDR3 is made up of 13 amino acids. V lost 6 bases to trimming and J lost 1 base, with 9 bases between them. CDR3 DNA sequence: TGTGCCAGCTCTACGAGGGAGAACACTGAAGCTTTCTTT. Protein: CASSTRENTEAFF.

This chain links TRBV9 with TRBJ1-1, with a tentative D call TRBD1 (6 bases). V was pared by 1 base and J by 1 base, with 14 bases between. Germline CDR1 SGDLS, CDR2 YYNGEE. The CDR3 covers 16 residues. The CDR3 here is CASSVSQGLSNTEAFF. CDR3 bases: TGTGCCAGCAGCGTATCACAGGGTCTCTCGAACACTGAAGCTTTCTTT.

This chain joins TRBV6-4 and TRBJ2-2; D is uncertain. The CDR3 length is 12 residues. The V gene lost 2 bases and the J gene lost 7 bases, with 5 bases spanning the gap. CDR1 is MRHNA, CDR2 SNTAGT, per germline. The CDR3 coding sequence is TGTGCCAGCAGTGACGGCGGCGGGGAGCTGTTTTTT. It is translated as CASSDGGGELFF.

The V and J genes are TRBV9 and TRBJ2-1, with 7 bases lining up with TRBD2. Trimming cost V 1 base and J 6 bases; bases outside gene matches: 7. Germline V CDR1 and CDR2: SGDLS, YYNGEE. The CDR3 has 15 amino acids. The CDR3 protein is CASSVNSGVFNEQFF. For the CDR3, the DNA is TGTGCCAGCAGCGTAAACAGCGGGGTATTCAATGAGCAGTTCTTC.

The J gene is TRBJ2-1, the V gene TRBV6-1; TRBD1 aligns across 12 bases. After removal of 1 base from V and 9 bases from J, the junction contained 10 bases not matched to a gene. CDR1 is MNHNS, CDR2 SASEGT, per germline. This CDR3 region has 17 residues. The CDR3 nucleotides are TGTGCCAGCAGTGAAGTGTCCGGGACAGGGGGCGCGGGTGAGCAGTTCTTC. It specifies CASSEVSGTGGAGEQFF.

Here the CDR3 reads CSVIKRLGGYTF. CDR3 sequence (DNA): TGCAGCGTTATAAAGAGGTTAGGTGGCTACACCTTC. This chain joins TRBV29-1 and TRBJ1-2; D is undetermined. V dropped 5 bases and J dropped 7 bases, with 14 bases sitting between them. Germline CDR1 is SQVTM and CDR2 is ANQGSEA. This CDR3 has 12 amino acids.

In this sample, this clone turned up once. The chain joins TRBV11-3 to TRBJ2-1; the D gene is possibly TRBD1 (6 bases). Germline V CDR1 and CDR2: SGHNT, YENEEA. The V gene lost 6 bases and the J gene lost 5 bases, with 8 bases spanning the gap. This CDR3 has 12 residues. CDR3 sequence (DNA): TGTGCCAGCAGGAACAGGGACAATGAGCAGTTCTTC. It yields the protein CASRNRDNEQFF.

The rearrangement uses TRBV4-1 and TRBJ2-3; TRBD2 aligns across 7 bases. This CDR3 is 17 amino acids long. The junction had 17 bases not matched to a gene; V was cut back by 4 bases and J by 7 bases. Germline assignment: CDR1 MGHRA and CDR2 YSYEKL. This CDR3 is CASSPKDRTGGVNTQYF. DNA of the CDR3: TGCGCCAGCAGCCCCAAGGATAGGACTGGGGGGGTGAATACGCAGTATTTT.

V usage is TRBV24-1 and J usage is TRBJ2-1; a possible D gene is TRBD1 (6 bases). From germline, CDR1 is KGHDR and CDR2 SFDVKD. This CDR3 comprises 15 residues. The V end lost 4 bases, the J end lost 8 bases, and 17 bases lay between the germline ends. The CDR3 DNA follows: TGTGCCACCAGTGAGGGGACCCAGGGGCTGGATGAGCAGTTCTTC. Amino acid sequence: CATSEGTQGLDEQFF.

This sequence joins TRBV11-2 and TRBJ2-7; D is unresolved. Trimming stripped 5 bases from V and 5 bases from J, with 7 bases between. The germline CDR1 and CDR2 sequences are SGHAT and FQNNGV. The CDR3 consists of 11 residues. The CDR3 sequence is CASSLLDEQYF. CDR3 nucleotide sequence: TGTGCCAGCAGCCTGTTAGACGAGCAGTACTTC.

This clone was detected a few times. The rearrangement links TRBV9 to TRBJ2-3, with TRBD2 identical over 8 bases. The CDR3 extends over 14 amino acids. From germline, CDR1 is SGDLS and CDR2 YYNGEE. The J segment lost 11 bases and the V segment lost 0 bases, leaving 8 bases of the junction unmatched. The DNA for the CDR3 is TGTGCCAGCAGCGTAGAGAATAGCGGGACTGGGCAGTATTTT. It is translated as CASSVENSGTGQYF.

The chain has TRBV24-1 and TRBJ2-3; 11 bases match TRBD2. This CDR3 spans 16 amino acids. Germline-derived CDR1 and CDR2 are KGHDR and SFDVKD. With V trimmed by 4 bases and J by 5 bases, 7 bases remained unmatched. In DNA, the CDR3 is TGTGCCACCAGTGAGGGCGGGACTAGCGGTCGAGATACGCAGTATTTT. Translating gives CATSEGGTSGRDTQYF.

This rearrangement joins TRBV3-1 (or the pseudogene TRBV3-2) to TRBJ2-2, with unresolved D. The CDR3 runs 14 residues. Germline-derived CDR1 and CDR2 are LGHDT and YNNKEL (reference sequence). V shed 2 bases and J shed 5 bases, with 9 bases lying between them. CDR3 residues: CASSQPRFTGELFF. In nucleotides, the CDR3 is TGTGCCAGCAGCCAACCTCGGTTTACCGGGGAGCTGTTTTTT.